What follows are 25 T cell receptor beta chains derived from one specimen sequenced in a study of cytomegalovirus exposure and HLA in healthy donors. The PCR ran on 60 Vbeta and 13 Jbeta primers. Measured with immunoSEQ multiplex PCR; TCRdb has only the in-frame clones, and not every one. The sample has about 110,000 clones, 80% seen once. The sequenced sample was PBMCs. The source of these receptors is a woman in her fifties or sixties in good health and CMV-seropositive.

The genes are TRBV6-5 and TRBJ1-5, with D perhaps matching TRBD1 (6 bases). This CDR3 contains 15 residues. Germline CDR1 and CDR2: MNHEY and SVGAGI. Trimming left V 6 bases short and J 3 bases short, with 15 bases between. This CDR3 is CASRSGGANNQPQHF. In nucleotides, the CDR3 is TGTGCCAGCAGGTCCGGGGGGGCTAACAATCAGCCCCAGCATTTT.

V usage is TRBV5-4 and J usage is TRBJ1-1, with D hard to call. In germline, CDR1 is SGHNT, CDR2 YYREEE (reference sequence). Trimming shortened V by 0 bases and J by 0 bases, and 6 bases separated the two germline ends. This CDR3 comprises 14 residues. This CDR3 reads CASSLGRVNTEAFF. Here the CDR3 DNA reads TGTGCCAGCAGCTTGGGACGGGTGAACACTGAAGCTTTCTTT. Supplemented by reference TRBV5-4 and TRBJ1-1, the full variable domain reads ETGVTQSPTHLIKTRGQQVTLRCSSQSGHNTVSWYQQALGQGPQFIFQYYREEENGRGNFPPRFSGLQFPNYSSELNVNALELDDSALYLCASSLGRVNTEAFFGQGTRLTVV.

The chain joins TRBV5-4 to TRBJ2-7, with D possibly TRBD1 on 5 matching bases. CDR3 length: 16 residues. The germline CDR1 and CDR2 sequences are SGHNT and YYREEE (reference sequence). V shed 2 bases and J shed 0 bases, with 15 bases lying between them. The CDR3 loop reads CASSFGRLGVSYEQYF. CDR3 nucleotide sequence: TGTGCCAGCAGCTTTGGCAGGTTAGGGGTCTCCTACGAGCAGTACTTC.

The V call is TRBV11-2, the J call TRBJ1-4, with D perhaps matching TRBD1 (6 bases). Trimming removed 5 bases at V and 3 bases at J, with 19 bases between. The CDR3 extends over 17 amino acids. The germline gives CDR1 SGHAT, CDR2 FQNNGV. The DNA of the CDR3 is TGTGCCAGCAGCCGACGCCGGGGGGCTGGAGCTAATGAAAAACTGTTTTTT. This gives the protein CASSRRRGAGANEKLFF. Using reference TRBV11-2 and TRBJ1-4 for the parts outside the CDR3, the full variable domain is EAGVAQSPRYKIIEKRQSVAFWCNPISGHATLYWYQQILGQGPKLLIQFQNNGVVDDSQLPKDRFSAERLKGVDSTLKIQPAKLEDSAVYLCASSRRRGAGANEKLFFGSGTQLSVL.

The chain carries TRBV28 and TRBJ1-4, with TRBD1 identical over 8 bases. The germline gives CDR1 MDHEN, CDR2 SYDVKM. CDR3 length equals 15 residues. After removal of 5 bases from V and 4 bases from J, the junction contained 6 bases not matched to a gene. Here the CDR3 reads CASSPQGGYNEKLFF. CDR3 coding DNA: TGTGCCAGCAGTCCACAGGGGGGATATAATGAAAAACTGTTTTTT.

The chain recombines TRBV5-4 with TRBJ2-7; D is ambiguous. This CDR3 has 14 amino acids. Trimming took 4 bases from V and 6 from J, leaving 17 bases between them. Germline loops: CDR1 SGHNT, CDR2 YYREEE (reference sequence). The CDR3 protein is CASSKTIGYGEQYF. The CDR3 DNA reads as TGTGCCAGCAGCAAGACAATTGGCTACGGCGAGCAGTACTTC.

The table lists this clone with a few counts. This chain joins TRBV5-1 and TRBJ2-4; a weak D match, TRBD2 (5 bases). Germline assignment: CDR1 SGHRS and CDR2 YFSETQ. Trimming left V 6 bases short and J 0 bases short, with 10 bases between. CDR3 size: 14 residues. Here the CDR3 reads CASKSGLAKNIQYF. The CDR3 region has the DNA TGCGCCAGCAAATCGGGGTTAGCCAAAAACATTCAGTACTTC.

The CDR3 protein is CATSGVTDTQYF. In DNA, the CDR3 is TGTGCCACCTCAGGGGTCACAGATACGCAGTATTTT. The chain is built from TRBV11-1 and TRBJ2-3, with D possibly being TRBD1 (6 bases). Trimming stripped 10 bases from V and 2 bases from J, with 10 bases between. The CDR3 sequence is 12 residues long. Germline CDR1 and CDR2: SGHAT and FQDESV (reference sequence).

The V call is TRBV11-2, the J call TRBJ1-4, with 8 bases identical to TRBD1. The J segment lost 8 bases and the V segment lost 3 bases, leaving 11 bases of the junction unmatched. Germline V gene sequence: CDR1 SGHAT, CDR2 FQNNGV. The CDR3 runs 16 residues. CDR3 region: CASSLSGGQGWEKLFF. The CDR3 region has the DNA TGTGCCAGCAGCTTGTCCGGCGGACAGGGATGGGAAAAACTGTTTTTT.

This clone was detected only once. The rearrangement joins TRBV19 to TRBJ2-1; 7 positions agree with TRBD2. The CDR3 totals 12 residues. The germline V gene encodes CDR1 LNHDA and CDR2 SQIVND (reference sequence). The J segment lost 12 bases and the V segment lost 2 bases, leaving 4 bases of the junction unmatched. The CDR3 protein is CASSISGLGQFF. The CDR3 region has the DNA TGTGCCAGTAGTATATCTGGACTAGGGCAGTTCTTC.

This clone was seen just once. This chain links TRBV18 with TRBJ1-1, with a possible D match to TRBD1 (6 bases). Germline V lookup: CDR1 KGHSH, CDR2 LQKENI. V lost 6 bases and J lost 0, with 17 bases in between. The CDR3 length is 16 residues. DNA for the CDR3: TGTGCCAGCTCCCAGTTGGGGGCGACAGTGAACACTGAAGCTTTCTTT. It specifies CASSQLGATVNTEAFF. The full variable domain, rest sourced from reference TRBV18 and TRBJ1-1, is NAGVMQNPRHLVRRRGQEARLRCSPMKGHSHVYWYRQLPEEGLKFMVYLQKENIIDESGMPKERFSAEFPKEGPSILRIQQVVRGDSAAYFCASSQLGATVNTEAFFGQGTRLTVV.

The gene calls are TRBV9 and TRBJ2-1, with TRBD2 matching over 11 bases. The CDR3 totals 15 residues. CDR1 and CDR2 from the germline V gene are SGDLS and YYNGEE. The J segment lost 8 bases and the V segment lost 0 bases, leaving 4 bases of the junction unmatched. CDR3 protein: CASSVGTSGWDEQFF. As DNA, the CDR3 is TGTGCCAGCAGCGTAGGGACTAGCGGGTGGGATGAGCAGTTCTTC.

V gene TRBV29-1 combines with J gene TRBJ2-7, with 12 bases matching TRBD2. After removal of 5 bases from V and 2 bases from J, the junction contained 13 bases not matched to a gene. The CDR3 sequence is 17 residues long. Germline CDR1 reads SQVTM; CDR2 reads ANQGSEA. The CDR3 sequence: CSVPGPGRLAGAYEQYF. CDR3 coding DNA: TGCAGCGTTCCCGGGCCAGGGAGACTAGCGGGAGCCTACGAGCAGTACTTC.

The CDR3 loop is CASSLTSRSLEEQYF. The CDR3 DNA is TGCGCCAGCAGCTTGACTTCCCGATCCCTTGAGGAGCAGTACTTC. J is TRBJ2-5 and V is TRBV5-1; no clear D gene. The ends were cut back, 1 base at V and 11 bases at J, with 21 bases in the middle. The CDR3 is 15 amino acids. Germline lookup yields CDR1 SGHRS and CDR2 YFSETQ.

This chain joins TRBV28 and TRBJ2-7; 7 bases are shared with TRBD1. Germline CDR1 is MDHEN and CDR2 is SYDVKM. V lost 8 bases, J lost 1 base, and 23 bases stayed unmatched. This CDR3 comprises 19 residues. In nucleotides, the CDR3 is TGTGCCAGCCTGTCCGAGAGACAGGGCATCGTCCTTTCGTCCTACGAGCAGTACTTC. Translation gives CASLSERQGIVLSSYEQYF.

This sequence joins TRBV6-1 and TRBJ2-1, with 9 bases lining up with TRBD1. CDR3 length: 14 residues. V gave up 8 bases and J gave up 4 bases; unmatched junction bases: 6. Germline CDR1 reads MNHNS; CDR2 reads SASEGT. CDR3 DNA sequence: TGTGCCAGCGGGCGGGACAGGGTATACAATGAGCAGTTCTTC. Translation gives CASGRDRVYNEQFF.

V usage is TRBV5-5 and J usage is TRBJ1-5, with TRBD1 as a possible D gene (6 bases). The CDR3 sequence is 14 residues long. Trimming stripped 0 bases from V and 9 bases from J, with 13 bases between. The V gene's germline CDR1 is SGHKS and CDR2 YYEKEE (reference sequence). The chain's CDR3 is CASSLEQGLGPQHF. The CDR3 DNA is TGTGCCAGCAGCTTGGAACAGGGATTAGGGCCCCAGCATTTT.

This clone was seen just once. The genes are TRBV7-9 and TRBJ2-7, with D maybe TRBD2 (6 bases). CDR1 is SEHNR and CDR2 is FQNEAQ in the germline V gene (reference sequence). This CDR3 has 14 amino acids. The V and J ends lost 3 bases and 3 bases respectively, with 12 bases between them. DNA for the CDR3: TGTGCCAGCAGCTTGGTCGGGACTTACTACGAGCAGTACTTC. Translation gives CASSLVGTYYEQYF.

This rearrangement joins TRBV2 to TRBJ2-7; D remains unclear. V was cut by 3 bases and J by 0 bases, with 9 bases left in between. The CDR3 has 14 residues. In germline, CDR1 is SNHLY, CDR2 FYNNEI. CDR3 in amino acids: CASSDPAVSYEQYF. The CDR3 DNA reads TGTGCCAGCAGTGATCCCGCAGTCTCCTACGAGCAGTACTTC.

This clone was detected once. V and J are TRBV2 and TRBJ2-3; 7 nucleotides align to TRBD2. The CDR3 is 11 residues long. From germline, CDR1 is SNHLY and CDR2 FYNNEI. V was pared by 5 bases and J by 11 bases, with 4 bases of the junction left unmatched. The CDR3 coding sequence is TGTGCCAGCAGTCCTCAGCGGGAGCAGTATTTT. Amino acids: CASSPQREQYF.

V gene TRBV27 combines with J gene TRBJ2-3, with D perhaps matching TRBD1 (6 bases). This CDR3 has 15 amino acids. V gave up 2 bases and J gave up 1 base, with 10 bases separating them. Germline V gives CDR1 MNHEY, CDR2 SMNVEV (reference sequence). In DNA, the CDR3 is TGTGCCAGCAGTTTACGGGACATTCGCACAGATACGCAGTATTTT. Translation gives CASSLRDIRTDTQYF.

The chain uses TRBV19 and TRBJ1-1; D is unresolved. The CDR3 consists of 16 residues. Germline lookup yields CDR1 LNHDA and CDR2 SQIVND (reference sequence). Trimming took 7 bases from V and 8 from J, leaving 26 bases between them. The CDR3 protein is CASIPVFAGEGWEAFF. CDR3 nucleotide sequence: TGTGCCAGTATCCCCGTTTTCGCCGGTGAGGGCTGGGAAGCTTTCTTT.

This chain uses TRBV7-2 with TRBJ2-5; a weak D match, TRBD2 (6 bases). V dropped 3 bases and J dropped 1 base, with 6 bases sitting between them. This CDR3 comprises 13 residues. The germline V gene encodes CDR1 SGHTA and CDR2 FQGNSA. This chain's CDR3 is CASSFGGQETQYF. For the CDR3, the DNA is TGTGCCAGCAGCTTCGGGGGCCAAGAGACCCAGTACTTC.

This clone was detected only once. Here the CDR3 reads CASGLWKQVASNQPQHF. CDR3 nucleotide sequence: TGTGCTAGTGGTTTGTGGAAACAGGTAGCTAGCAATCAGCCCCAGCATTTT. The chain employs TRBV12-5 and TRBJ1-5; weak D call: TRBD1 (5 bases). Germline V gene sequence: CDR1 LGHNT, CDR2 FRNRAP. The germline V and J ends were trimmed by 2 bases and 0 bases, with 14 bases remaining between them. The CDR3 totals 17 residues.

This chain links TRBV19 with TRBJ1-2; possible D gene TRBD1, 5 bases. V lost 6 bases, J lost 2 bases, and 16 bases lay in between. This CDR3 spans 15 amino acids. The germline V gene has CDR1 LNHDA and CDR2 SQIVND (reference sequence). CDR3 DNA: TGTGCCAGTAGATTATTCCCGCGGGACAACTATGGCTACACCTTC. This gives the protein CASRLFPRDNYGYTF.